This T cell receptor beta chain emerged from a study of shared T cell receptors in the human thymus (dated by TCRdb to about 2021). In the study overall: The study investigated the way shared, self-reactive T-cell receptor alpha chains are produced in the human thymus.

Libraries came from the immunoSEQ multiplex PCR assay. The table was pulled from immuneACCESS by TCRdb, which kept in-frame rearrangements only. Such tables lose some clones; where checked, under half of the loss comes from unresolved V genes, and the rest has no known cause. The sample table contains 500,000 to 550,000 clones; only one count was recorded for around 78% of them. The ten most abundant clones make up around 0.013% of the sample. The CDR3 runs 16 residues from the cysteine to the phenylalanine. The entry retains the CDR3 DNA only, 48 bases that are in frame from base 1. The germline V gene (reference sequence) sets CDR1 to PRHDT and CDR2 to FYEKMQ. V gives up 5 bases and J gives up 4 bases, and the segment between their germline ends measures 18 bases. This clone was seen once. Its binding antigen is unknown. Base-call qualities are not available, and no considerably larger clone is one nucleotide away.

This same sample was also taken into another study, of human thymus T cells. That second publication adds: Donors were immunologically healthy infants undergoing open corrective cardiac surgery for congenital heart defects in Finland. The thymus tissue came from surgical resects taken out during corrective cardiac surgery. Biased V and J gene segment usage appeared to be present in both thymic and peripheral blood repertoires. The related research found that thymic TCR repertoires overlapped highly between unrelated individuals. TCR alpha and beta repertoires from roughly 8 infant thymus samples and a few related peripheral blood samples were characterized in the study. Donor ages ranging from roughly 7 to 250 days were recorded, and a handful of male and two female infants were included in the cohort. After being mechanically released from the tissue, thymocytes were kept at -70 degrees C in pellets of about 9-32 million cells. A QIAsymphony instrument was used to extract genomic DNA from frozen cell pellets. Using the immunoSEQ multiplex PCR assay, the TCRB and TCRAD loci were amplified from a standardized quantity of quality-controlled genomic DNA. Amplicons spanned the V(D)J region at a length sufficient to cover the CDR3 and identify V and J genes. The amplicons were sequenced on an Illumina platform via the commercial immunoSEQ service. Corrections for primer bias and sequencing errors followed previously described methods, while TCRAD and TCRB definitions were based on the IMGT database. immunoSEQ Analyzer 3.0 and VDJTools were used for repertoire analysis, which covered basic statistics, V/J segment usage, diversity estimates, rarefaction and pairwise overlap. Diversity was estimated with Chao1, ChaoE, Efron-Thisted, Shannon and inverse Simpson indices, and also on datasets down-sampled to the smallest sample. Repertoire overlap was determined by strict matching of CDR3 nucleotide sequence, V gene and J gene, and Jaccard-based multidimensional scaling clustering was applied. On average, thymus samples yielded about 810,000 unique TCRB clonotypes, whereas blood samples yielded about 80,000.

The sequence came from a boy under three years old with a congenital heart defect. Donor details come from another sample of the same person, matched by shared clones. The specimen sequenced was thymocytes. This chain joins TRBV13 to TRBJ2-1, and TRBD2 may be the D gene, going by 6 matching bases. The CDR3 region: CASSPKGSGPYNEQFF. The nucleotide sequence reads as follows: TGTGCCAGCAGCCCCAAAGGGAGCGGGCCTTACAATGAGCAGTTCTTC.